A single sample is the source of the 21 T cell receptor beta chains below, sequenced in a study of CD8 T cells in ankylosing spondylitis (dated by TCRdb to about 2017). To prepare the library, 5' RACE was applied. The sample was run on an Illumina HiSeq 2500. TCRdb trimmed the raw reads at Q25, called clones with MiXCR and kept productive beta chains. Here each entry gathers all rows of one CDR3 protein and keeps the most common genes and DNA. The sample profile shows under 300,000 distinct CDR3 sequences; around 11% of them were found once. The ten biggest clones cover around 6.5% of the sample. The sequencing sample was made of blood, either unsorted or a sorted T cell fraction (not recorded which). The receptors originated from a male donor with ankylosing spondylitis or in good health (not recorded which).

This clonotype appeared many times. One end of the junction does not line up with germline, which may come from a read error. This chain joins TRBV4-1 and TRBJ1-1, with a weak D call TRBD1 (5 bases). Germline assignment: CDR1 MGHRA and CDR2 YSYEKL. The CDR3 consists of 15 residues. CDR3 in DNA: TGCGCCAGCAGCCAAGAGGAGGGGAGGAACGCTGAAGCTTTCTTT. Its translation: CASSQEEGRNAEAFF.

The J gene is TRBJ2-1, the V gene TRBV7-8; a possible D gene is TRBD2 (5 bases). Germline assignment: CDR1 SGHVS and CDR2 FQNEAQ. This CDR3 is built from 15 residues. The ends were cut back, 1 base at V and 9 bases at J, with 16 bases in the middle. In nucleotides, the CDR3 is TGTGCCAGCAGCTTAGAGTGGTCCCCCAGCGGTGAGCAGTTCTTC. It codes for CASSLEWSPSGEQFF.

This clonotype was recorded many times. V and J are TRBV20-1 and TRBJ2-3; the match to TRBD1 covers 9 bases. Germline V lookup: CDR1 DFQATT, CDR2 SNEGSKA (reference sequence). The CDR3 has 14 residues. The V gene end was trimmed by 3 bases and the J gene end by 5 bases; junction bases not matched to a gene: 6. CDR3 amino acids: CSASKQGAGDTQYF. The CDR3, as DNA: TGCAGTGCTAGCAAACAGGGGGCCGGAGATACGCAGTATTTT.

This clonotype has a count of ten or more. This sequence joins TRBV12-3 or TRBV12-4 and TRBJ1-5, with TRBD1 identical over 9 bases. The CDR3 sequence is 15 residues long. V shed 6 bases and J 7 bases; nucleotides not matched to a gene: 10. The CDR3 DNA reads as TGTGCCAGCAGGCCTACGGGACAGGGTACCCAGCCCCAGCATTTT. Its translation is CASRPTGQGTQPQHF.

This clonotype was found many times. The chain uses TRBV12-3 or TRBV12-4 and TRBJ1-3; D unresolved. This CDR3 is built from 14 residues. V lost 5 bases and J lost 0, with 8 bases in between. The CDR3 spells CASSARSSGNTIYF. CDR3 DNA: TGTGCCAGCAGTGCTCGGAGCTCTGGAAACACCATATATTTT.

V is TRBV28 and J is TRBJ1-4; D unresolved. The germline V gene has CDR1 MDHEN and CDR2 SYDVKM. With 8 bases removed from V and 8 bases from J, the gap between germline ends came to 12 bases. The CDR3 loop spans 12 amino acids. The CDR3 DNA is TGTGCCAGCGGGAGGCAGAACGAAAAACTGTTTTTT. This sequence encodes CASGRQNEKLFF.

This clonotype was observed at least ten times. CDR3 amino acids: CASSLGWNTEAFF. The CDR3 DNA follows: TGTGCCAGCAGCTTGGGTTGGAACACTGAAGCTTTCTTT. The chain is built from TRBV5-5 and TRBJ1-1; no definite D call. With 0 bases removed from V and 1 base from J, the gap between germline ends came to 4 bases. In germline, CDR1 is SGHKS, CDR2 YYEKEE (reference sequence). CDR3 size: 13 residues. Complete variable domain (other parts from reference TRBV5-5 and TRBJ1-1): DAGVTQSPTHLIKTRGQQVTLRCSPISGHKSVSWYQQVLGQGPQFIFQYYEKEERGRGNFPDRFSARQFPNYSSELNVNALLLGDSALYLCASSLGWNTEAFFGQGTRLTVV.

Only a few counts were recorded for this clonotype. The rearrangement uses TRBV15 and TRBJ2-7; 11 bases are shared with TRBD1. Germline V gene lookup returns CDR1 LNHNV and CDR2 YYDKDF (reference sequence). After removal of 3 bases from V and 4 bases from J, the junction contained 8 bases not matched to a gene. The CDR3 has 16 amino acids. The CDR3 sequence: CATSRRLGQGGYEQYF. The DNA for the CDR3 is TGTGCCACCAGCAGGAGATTGGGACAGGGGGGGTACGAGCAGTACTTC.

This clonotype came up many times. The rearrangement links TRBV20-1 to TRBJ2-2, with D perhaps being TRBD1 or TRBD2 (5 bases each). Trimming left V 0 bases short and J 7 bases short, with 18 bases between. Looked up from germline, CDR1 is DFQATT and CDR2 is SNEGSKA (reference sequence). The CDR3 loop spans 16 amino acids. The CDR3 loop reads CSARDRRGAGIGELFF. Here the CDR3 DNA reads TGCAGTGCTAGAGATCGCCGGGGCGCGGGCATCGGGGAGCTGTTTTTT.

J is TRBJ2-1 and V is TRBV2, with 11 bases that match TRBD2. Germline-derived CDR1 and CDR2 are SNHLY and FYNNEI. The length of the CDR3 is 17 residues. With V trimmed by 2 bases and J by 0 bases, 3 bases remained unmatched. CDR3 protein: CASSEIGTSGSYNEQFF. The CDR3 region has the DNA TGTGCCAGCAGTGAAATTGGGACTAGCGGCTCCTACAATGAGCAGTTCTTC. Filled out from reference TRBV2 and TRBJ2-1, the complete variable domain reads EPEVTQTPSHQVTQMGQEVILRCVPISNHLYFYWYRQILGQKVEFLVSFYNNEISEKSEIFDDQFSVERPDGSNFTLKIRSTKLEDSAMYFCASSEIGTSGSYNEQFFGPGTRLTVL.

Ten or more counts support this clonotype. The chain links TRBV29-1 to TRBJ2-1; D may be TRBD1 or TRBD2 (6 bases each). The V gene's germline CDR1 is SQVTM and CDR2 ANQGSEA. CDR3 size: 13 residues. V shed 5 bases and J shed 4 bases, with 12 bases lying between them. The CDR3 DNA sequence: TGCAGCGTTCTCTCGGGGGCGTACAATGAGCAGTTCTTC. Its protein is CSVLSGAYNEQFF.

V and J are TRBV6-5 and TRBJ1-1; unclear D gene. The length of the CDR3 is 13 residues. The V end was cut by 0 bases, the J end by 4 bases, with 6 bases between. Germline CDR1 and CDR2: MNHEY and SVGAGI. CDR3 amino acids: CASSYSRATEAFF. CDR3 bases: TGTGCCAGCAGTTACTCGAGGGCCACTGAAGCTTTCTTT.

Many counts were recorded for this clonotype. Here the CDR3 DNA reads TGCAGTGCCCCGATAGCGGGGTCAACAGATACGCAGTATTTT. This codes for CSAPIAGSTDTQYF. The J gene is TRBJ2-3, the V gene TRBV20-1; 8 bases are a match to TRBD2. The CDR3 sequence is 14 residues long. Germline V gene lookup returns CDR1 DFQATT and CDR2 SNEGSKA (reference sequence). The junction had 8 bases not matched to a gene; V was cut back by 6 bases and J by 3 bases.

This clonotype was detected only a few times. This chain joins TRBV4-1 and TRBJ1-5; D uncertain. Per germline, CDR1 MGHRA and CDR2 YSYEKL. V lost 5 bases and J 4 bases, leaving 12 bases between the germline ends. This CDR3 spans 14 amino acids. CDR3 sequence: CASSVKVTNQPQHF. The CDR3 DNA reads as TGCGCCAGCAGCGTAAAGGTGACGAATCAGCCCCAGCATTTT.

This clonotype was detected ten times or more. The chain has TRBV5-1 and TRBJ2-3; D is possibly TRBD2 (6 bases). Trimming removed 2 bases from V and 2 bases from J, with 12 bases in between. The CDR3 length is 15 residues. The germline V gene has CDR1 SGHRS and CDR2 YFSETQ. The CDR3 DNA reads TGCGCCAGCAGCTTCAATGAGGACTACACAGATACGCAGTATTTT. Its translation is CASSFNEDYTDTQYF.

In its sample, this clonotype was seen a few times. The rearrangement joins TRBV10-2 to TRBJ2-7; no definite D call. V was clipped by 3 bases and J by 2 bases, with 8 bases between them. Germline lookup yields CDR1 WSHSY and CDR2 SAAADI. The CDR3 contains 13 residues. CDR3 sequence (DNA): TGCGCCAGCAGTGACGCAGATACCTACGAGCAGTACTTC. Protein product: CASSDADTYEQYF.

The sample holds many counts of this clonotype. J is TRBJ2-1 and V is TRBV6-6, with TRBD2 as a possible D gene (5 bases). V gave up 5 bases and J gave up 2 bases, with 7 bases separating them. This CDR3 spans 13 amino acids. Germline V lookup: CDR1 MNHNY, CDR2 SVGAGI (reference sequence). CDR3 amino acids: CASSDYPYNEQFF. The CDR3 DNA follows: TGTGCCAGCAGTGACTATCCCTACAATGAGCAGTTCTTC.

This clonotype was seen many times. V usage is TRBV12-3 or TRBV12-4 and J usage is TRBJ1-1; TRBD1 might be the D (5 bases). The CDR3 runs to 11 residues. V was cut by 9 bases and J by 4 bases, with 9 bases left in between. The CDR3, as DNA: TGTGCCAGTTGTGGGGGCACTGAAGCTTTCTTT. Amino acids: CASCGGTEAFF.

This clonotype was found many times. The chain joins TRBV29-1 to TRBJ2-5; TRBD1 agrees at 8 bases. Looked up from germline, CDR1 is SQVTM and CDR2 is ANQGSEA. V shed 4 bases, J shed 4 bases, and the junction held 8 bases outside the gene matches. This CDR3 contains 14 residues. CDR3 DNA sequence: TGCAGCGTTGCCCAAACGACAGGGGCAGAGACCCAGTACTTC. Protein product: CSVAQTTGAETQYF.

This clonotype was recorded at least ten times. This chain connects TRBV7-9 to TRBJ2-2; D gene uncertain. The CDR3 length is 11 residues. Trimming removed 10 bases at V and 7 bases at J, with 10 bases between. The germline V gene has CDR1 SEHNR and CDR2 FQNEAQ (reference sequence). CDR3 sequence: CATGPVGELFF. Here the CDR3 DNA reads TGTGCCACAGGCCCGGTCGGGGAGCTGTTTTTT.

Ten or more counts support this clonotype. The chain couples TRBV10-3 to TRBJ2-7; no clear D. Germline V gives CDR1 ENHRY, CDR2 SYGVKD. The CDR3 totals 12 residues. Trimming took 3 bases from V and 2 from J, leaving 5 bases between them. The CDR3 here is CAISEGPYEQYF. CDR3 in DNA: TGTGCCATCAGTGAAGGACCCTACGAGCAGTACTTC.